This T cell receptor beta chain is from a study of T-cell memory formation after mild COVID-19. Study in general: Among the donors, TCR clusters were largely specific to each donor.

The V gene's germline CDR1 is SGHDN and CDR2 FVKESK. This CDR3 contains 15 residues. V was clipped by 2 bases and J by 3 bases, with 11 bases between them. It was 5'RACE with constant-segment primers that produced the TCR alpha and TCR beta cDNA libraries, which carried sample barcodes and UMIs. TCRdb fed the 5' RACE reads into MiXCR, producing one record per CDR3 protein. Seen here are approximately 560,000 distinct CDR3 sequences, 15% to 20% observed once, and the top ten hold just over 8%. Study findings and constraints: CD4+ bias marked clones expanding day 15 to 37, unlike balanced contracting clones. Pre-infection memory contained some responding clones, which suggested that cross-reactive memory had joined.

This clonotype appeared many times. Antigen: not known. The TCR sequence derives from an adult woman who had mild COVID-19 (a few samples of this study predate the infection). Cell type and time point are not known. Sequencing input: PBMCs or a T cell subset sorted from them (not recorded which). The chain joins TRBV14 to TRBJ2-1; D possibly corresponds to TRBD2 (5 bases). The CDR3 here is CASSQRGSSYNEQFF. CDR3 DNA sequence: TGTGCCAGCAGCCAACGAGGGTCCAGCTACAATGAGCAGTTCTTC.